This section outlines one T cell receptor beta chain sequence together with its context. Researchers sorted participants into cohorts using their self-reported clinical history. This sample stems from a study of blood T cell repertoires in COVID-19. In the study overall: From the United States, Italy and Spain came samples of acute and convalescent COVID-19.

The trim removed 1 base at V and 0 bases at J, leaving 16 bases unmatched. The CDR3 covers 21 residues. CDR1 is LGHNA and CDR2 is YNFKEQ in the germline V gene. Some clones are missing from TCRdb's copy, which holds only in-frame ones; the method was immunoSEQ multiplex PCR. The data contain hundreds of thousands of clones, roughly 91% of them singletons. The origin of this receptor is a woman aged 60-70 years in a cohort exposed to, infected with or recovered from COVID-19 (not recorded which). V and J are TRBV4-2 and TRBJ2-1, with 9 bases fitting TRBD1. Sequencing was carried out using PBMCs or T cells enriched from blood (not recorded which). CDR3 DNA sequence: TGTGCCAGCAGCCAAGCCCAGGCTCCAATACAGGGGGCCCCCTCCTACAATGAGCAGTTCTTC. Protein sequence: CASSQAQAPIQGAPSYNEQFF.